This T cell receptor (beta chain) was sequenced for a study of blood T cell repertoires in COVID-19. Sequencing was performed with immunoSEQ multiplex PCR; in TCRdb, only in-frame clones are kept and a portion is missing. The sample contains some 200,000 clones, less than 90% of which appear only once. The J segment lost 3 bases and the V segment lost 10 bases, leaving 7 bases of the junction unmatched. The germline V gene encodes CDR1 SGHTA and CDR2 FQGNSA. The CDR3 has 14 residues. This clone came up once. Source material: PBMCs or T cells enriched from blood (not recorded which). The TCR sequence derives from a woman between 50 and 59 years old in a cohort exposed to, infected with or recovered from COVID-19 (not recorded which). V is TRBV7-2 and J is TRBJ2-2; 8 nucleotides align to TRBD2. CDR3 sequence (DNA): TGTGCCACAGGAGCGGGGGCCGACACCGGGGAGCTGTTTTTT. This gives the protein CATGAGADTGELFF. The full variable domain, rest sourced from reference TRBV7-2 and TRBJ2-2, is GAGVSQSPSNKVTEKGKDVELRCDPISGHTALYWYRQSLGQGLEFLIYFQGNSAPDKSGLPSDRFSAERTGGSVSTLTIQRTQQEDSAVYLCATGAGADTGELFFGEGSRLTVL.